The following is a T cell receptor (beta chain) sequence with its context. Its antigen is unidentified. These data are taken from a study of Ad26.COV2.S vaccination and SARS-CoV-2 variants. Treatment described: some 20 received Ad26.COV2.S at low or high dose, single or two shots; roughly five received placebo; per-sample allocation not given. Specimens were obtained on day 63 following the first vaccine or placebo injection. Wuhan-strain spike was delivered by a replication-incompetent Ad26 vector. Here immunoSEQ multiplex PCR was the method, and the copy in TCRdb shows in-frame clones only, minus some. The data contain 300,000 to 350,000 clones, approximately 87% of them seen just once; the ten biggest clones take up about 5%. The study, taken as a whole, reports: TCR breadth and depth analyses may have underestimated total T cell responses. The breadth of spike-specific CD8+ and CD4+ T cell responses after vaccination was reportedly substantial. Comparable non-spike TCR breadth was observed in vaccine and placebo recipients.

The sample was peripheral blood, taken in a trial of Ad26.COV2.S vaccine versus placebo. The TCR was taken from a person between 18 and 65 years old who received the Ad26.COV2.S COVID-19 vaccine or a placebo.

CDR3 amino acids: CASSLYPEGIGYEQYF. Written as DNA, the CDR3 is TGTGCCAGCAGCTTATACCCCGAGGGGATAGGCTACGAGCAGTACTTC. The V call is TRBV7-2, the J call TRBJ2-7, with D perhaps given as TRBD1 or TRBD2 (5 bases each). V was shortened by 2 bases and J by 3 bases, with 17 bases between the two germline ends. Germline V gives CDR1 SGHTA, CDR2 FQGNSA. The CDR3 is 16 amino acids.